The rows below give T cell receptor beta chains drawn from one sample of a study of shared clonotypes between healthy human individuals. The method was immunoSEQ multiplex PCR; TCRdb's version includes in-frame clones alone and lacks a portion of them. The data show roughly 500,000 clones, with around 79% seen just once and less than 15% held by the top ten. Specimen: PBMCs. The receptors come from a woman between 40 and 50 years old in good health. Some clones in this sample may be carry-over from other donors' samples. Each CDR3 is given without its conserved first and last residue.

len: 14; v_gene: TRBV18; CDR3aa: ASSPGSGTGHNEQF
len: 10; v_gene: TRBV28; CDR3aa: ASRSPWQRQF
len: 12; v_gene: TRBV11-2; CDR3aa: ASHKTGTGDEQY
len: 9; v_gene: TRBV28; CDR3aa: ASWKRDEQF
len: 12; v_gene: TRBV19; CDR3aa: ASSFRGGVTEAF
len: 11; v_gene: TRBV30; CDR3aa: AAELAGLGEQF
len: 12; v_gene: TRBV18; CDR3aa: ASSPQGGAYEQY
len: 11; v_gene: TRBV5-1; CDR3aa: ASSLDGEGIQY
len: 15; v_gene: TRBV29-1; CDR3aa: SAAGTSGSRRYNEQF
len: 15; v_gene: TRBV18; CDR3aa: ASSPTISGRSTDTQY